Given below is one T cell receptor (delta chain) in context. The antigen is unknown. The source of the sample is a study of Vδ1+ human thymocytes. Sequences come from RNA converted to cDNA by reverse transcription. CDR3 amplicons came from multiplex PCR with pooled V-gene forward and constant-region reverse primers. TCRdb re-called clones from the multiplex PCR reads using CATT. The sample carries just under 55,000 delta-chain clones, 15% to 20% recorded once. Trimming shortened V by 0 bases and J by 5 bases, and 31 bases separated the two germline ends. This CDR3 has 21 residues. Germline-derived CDR1 and CDR2 are TSWWSYY and QGS. Findings of the study overall: Thymic TRG and TRD repertoires appeared highly polyclonal.

Sequencing was performed on Vdelta1+ gamma-delta thymocytes from the thymus. Subset of the sample: FACS-sorted CD3+ TCRalphabeta- TCRVdelta1+ TCRVdelta2- thymocytes. This receptor was obtained from a boy in the first two years of life who had congenital heart surgery. J is TRDJ1 and V is TRDV1; perhaps TRDD3 as D (7 bases). This CDR3 is CALGELGASYLYWGHPDKLIF. The CDR3 nucleotides are TGTGCTCTTGGGGAACTAGGTGCCTCCTACCTTTACTGGGGCCACCCTGATAAACTCATCTTT.